The clone carrying this T cell receptor (beta chain) was seen a handful of times. These data are taken from a study of blood T cell repertoires in COVID-19. At the level of the study: Sites in the United States, Italy and Spain provided acute and convalescent COVID-19 samples. PBMCs, B-cell-depleted T cells, or T cells provided the cDNA or gDNA that made up the material.

Methods used by the authors: Estimation of nucleated cell counts was performed using reference gene primer amplification. Sequencing used immunoSEQ multiplex PCR; TCRdb keeps in-frame clones, though not all of them. V and J calls plus clone size are reproduced from that table; the DNA served to infer D and trimming. The table records about 25,000 clones, around 86% of them present only once. The sequencing input was peripheral blood. The receptor comes from a man between 50 and 59 years old with active COVID-19.

The CDR3 is CASSAGYDSPLHF. Here the CDR3 DNA reads TGTGCCAGCAGTGCAGGGTACGATTCACCCCTCCACTTT. This rearrangement joins TRBV7-2 to TRBJ1-6; maybe TRBD1 (5 bases). The CDR3 consists of 13 residues. The ends were cut back, 6 bases at V and 8 bases at J, with 11 bases in the middle. Germline V gene data show CDR1 as SGHTA and CDR2 as FQGNSA. The variable domain in full, completed from reference TRBV7-2 and TRBJ1-6, reads GAGVSQSPSNKVTEKGKDVELRCDPISGHTALYWYRQSLGQGLEFLIYFQGNSAPDKSGLPSDRFSAERTGGSVSTLTIQRTQQEDSAVYLCASSAGYDSPLHFGNGTRLTVT.